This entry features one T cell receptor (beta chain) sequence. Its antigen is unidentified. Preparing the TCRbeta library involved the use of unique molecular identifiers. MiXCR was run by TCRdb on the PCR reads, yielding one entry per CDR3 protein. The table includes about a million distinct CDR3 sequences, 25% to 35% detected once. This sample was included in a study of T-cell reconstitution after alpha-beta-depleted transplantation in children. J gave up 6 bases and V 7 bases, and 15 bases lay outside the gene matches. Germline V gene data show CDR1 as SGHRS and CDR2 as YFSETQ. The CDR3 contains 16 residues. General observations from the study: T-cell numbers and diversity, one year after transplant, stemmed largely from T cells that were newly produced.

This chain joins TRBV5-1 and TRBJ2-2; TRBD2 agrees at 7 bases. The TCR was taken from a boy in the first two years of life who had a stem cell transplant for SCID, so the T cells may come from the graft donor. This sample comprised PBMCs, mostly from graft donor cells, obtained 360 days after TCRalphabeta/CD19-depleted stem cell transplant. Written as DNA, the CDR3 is TGCGCCAGCTCCGAAAGGAAGAGCGGGGAGGCCGGGGAGCTGTTTTTT. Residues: CASSERKSGEAGELFF.